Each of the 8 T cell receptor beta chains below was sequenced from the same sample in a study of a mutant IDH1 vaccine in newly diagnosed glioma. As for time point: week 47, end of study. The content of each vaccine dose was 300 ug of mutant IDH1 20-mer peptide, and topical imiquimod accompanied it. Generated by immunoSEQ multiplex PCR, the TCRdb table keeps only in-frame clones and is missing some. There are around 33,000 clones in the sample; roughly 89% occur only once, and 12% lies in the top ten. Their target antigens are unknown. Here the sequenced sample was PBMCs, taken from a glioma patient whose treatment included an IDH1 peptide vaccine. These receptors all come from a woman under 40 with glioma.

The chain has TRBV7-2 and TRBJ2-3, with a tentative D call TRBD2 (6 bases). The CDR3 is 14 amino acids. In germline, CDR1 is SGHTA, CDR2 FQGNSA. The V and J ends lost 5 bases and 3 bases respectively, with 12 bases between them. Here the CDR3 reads CASSLDYKTDTQYF. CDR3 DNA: TGTGCCAGCAGCCTGGACTACAAGACAGATACGCAGTATTTT.

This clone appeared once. CDR3 amino acids: CASSYSGTGDLYGYTF. The CDR3 DNA sequence: TGTGCCAGCAGTTACTCCGGGACAGGGGACCTCTATGGCTACACCTTC. V and J are TRBV6-5 and TRBJ1-2; 10 bases map to TRBD1. The CDR3 runs to 16 residues. J was trimmed by 4 bases and V by 0 bases; bases with no gene match: 5. CDR1 MNHEY and CDR2 SVGAGI come from the germline V gene.

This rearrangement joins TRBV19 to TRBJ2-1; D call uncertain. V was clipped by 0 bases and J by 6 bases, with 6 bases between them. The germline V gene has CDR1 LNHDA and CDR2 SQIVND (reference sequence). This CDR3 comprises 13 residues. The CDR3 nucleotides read TGTGCCAGTAGTATAGATCTAAGCAATGAGCAGTTCTTC. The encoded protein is CASSIDLSNEQFF.

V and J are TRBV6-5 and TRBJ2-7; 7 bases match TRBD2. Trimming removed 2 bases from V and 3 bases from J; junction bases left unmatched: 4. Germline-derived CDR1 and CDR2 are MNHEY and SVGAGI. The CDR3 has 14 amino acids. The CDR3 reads CASSYGVAGYEQYF. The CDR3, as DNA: TGTGCCAGCAGTTACGGGGTAGCGGGCTACGAGCAGTACTTC.

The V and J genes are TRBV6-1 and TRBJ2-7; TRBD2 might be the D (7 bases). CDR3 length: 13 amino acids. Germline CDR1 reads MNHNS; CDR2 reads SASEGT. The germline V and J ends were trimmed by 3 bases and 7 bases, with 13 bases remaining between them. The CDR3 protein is CASSDQGRGEQYF. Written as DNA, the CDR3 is TGTGCCAGCAGTGATCAGGGGAGGGGGGAGCAGTACTTC.

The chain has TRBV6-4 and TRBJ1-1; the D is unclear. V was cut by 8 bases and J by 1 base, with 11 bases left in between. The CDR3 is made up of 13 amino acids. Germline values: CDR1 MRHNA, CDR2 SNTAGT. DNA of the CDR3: TGTGCCAGCGGAATCGGACCGAACACTGAAGCTTTCTTT. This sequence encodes CASGIGPNTEAFF.

The CDR3 sequence: CSARAEGTGTGELFF. Here the CDR3 DNA reads TGCAGCGCCCGGGCGGAGGGGACAGGCACCGGGGAGCTGTTTTTT. The gene calls are TRBV29-1 and TRBJ2-2, with 8 bases that match TRBD1. Trimming removed 7 bases from V and 4 bases from J; junction bases left unmatched: 11. CDR1 and CDR2 (germline): SQVTM, ANQGSEA. This CDR3 is 15 amino acids long.

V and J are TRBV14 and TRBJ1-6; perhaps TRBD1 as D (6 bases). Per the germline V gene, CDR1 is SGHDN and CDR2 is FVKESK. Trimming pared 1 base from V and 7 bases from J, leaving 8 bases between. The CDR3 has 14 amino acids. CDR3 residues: CASSQGQGNSPLHF. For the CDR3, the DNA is TGTGCCAGCAGCCAAGGGCAGGGGAATTCACCCCTCCACTTT.